The clone carrying this T cell receptor beta chain was detected only a few times. The data originate from a study of identical twins. Unique molecular identifiers were present on the cDNA, which also gained a universal primer site by template switching. Via MiXCR, TCRdb re-called the 5' RACE reads, giving one row per CDR3 protein. The data hold roughly 480,000 distinct CDR3 sequences, with approximately 24% observed a single time. This CDR3 spans 14 amino acids. Germline V lookup: CDR1 SGHRS, CDR2 YFSETQ. V gave up 6 bases and J gave up 1 base, with 13 bases separating them. The data also belong to a second study, concerning T cells expressing NK-cell markers.

The chain combines TRBV5-1 with TRBJ2-5; tentative D call: TRBD2 (5 bases). This receptor was identified in a woman aged 18-29 years in good health. Sequencing was performed on CD4+ T cells sorted from blood. The CDR3 DNA reads as TGCGCCAGCACCCCGTGGAGGTCCCAAGAGACCCAGTACTTC. It yields the protein CASTPWRSQETQYF. Combining the CDR3 with reference TRBV5-1 and TRBJ2-5 gives the whole variable domain KAGVTQTPRYLIKTRGQQVTLSCSPISGHRSVSWYQQTPGQGLQFLFEYFSETQRNKGNFPGRFSGRQFSNSRSEMNVSTLELGDSALYLCASTPWRSQETQYFGPGTRLLVL.